This T cell receptor beta chain was sequenced in a study of cytomegalovirus exposure and HLA in healthy donors (dated by TCRdb to 2016 to 2017). The study in broad terms: An earlier analysis of approximately 640 of the donors reported more than 250 Gb of sequence data and about 100 million unique TCR beta sequences from around 200 million T cells. Donor age, sex, ethnicity and CMV serostatus were compiled alongside the repertoire data. An early release that covered about 640 HLA-typed donors contained approximately 300 gigabases of sequencing data and 80 million or so unique TCR sequences. The study was designed to test whether signatures of past pathogen exposure could be identified by cataloging public T cell receptors. The later analysis used no new phenotypic data to find candidate immune exposures, relying instead on TCR beta sequences and their occurrence across donors. A later analysis re-analyzed previously published TCR beta repertoires from 600 to 850 donors and added high-resolution HLA genotyping to study TCR occurrence patterns. The study profiled the T cell repertoires of around 700 subjects by immunosequencing and related them to cytomegalovirus serostatus. Among the roughly 390 genotyped donors, approximately 81% belonged to the genetic ancestry cluster associated with self-reported Caucasian donors. To predict cytomegalovirus infection status, the study combined high-throughput TCR immunosequencing, statistical association of individual TCRs with disease status, and machine learning. The number of donors typed differed by locus, with roughly 629-640 for A, B, C, DRB1 and DQB1, around 520 for DQA1, some 570 for DPA1, and around 430 for DPB1. HLA typing covered class I and class II loci at four-digit resolution. In a later genetic analysis, genome-wide SNP genotypes for about 55% of the 666 donors were used, and that subset was treated as a discovery cohort. Besides the first cohort of roughly 640 subjects, a separate validation cohort made up of 120 different subjects was used. Because of strong linkage in the cohort, roughly five DR-DQ haplotypes were treated as single units for association and clustering. Every repertoire in the discovery cohort had been generated on one and the same sequencing platform. Across under 500 genotyped donors of the cohort, an average of approximately 240,000 unique TCR beta nucleotide sequences per donor were sequenced, and around 20% of those sequences were non-productive. An earlier analysis of nearly 600 of the donors applied high-throughput TCR beta sequencing to assess whether each TCR beta V gene segment acted as functional or pseudogenic. The study at large found these results: An association between a missense DCLRE1C variant and V-gene and J-gene trimming of TCR beta chains was found in a later genetic analysis and replicated in an independent cohort. Compared with the roughly 710-donor mean, donors in an Asian-associated ancestry cluster had fewer N-insertions in productive TCRs, according to a later genetic analysis. Because counts were too low, around 18 rarely observed V segments, including chromosome 9 orphons, were left out of the earlier analysis of approximately 580 of the donors. A later analysis found that most CMV-associated TCR beta chains appeared HLA-restricted, with HLA associations seemingly driven largely by CMV exposure. Cytomegalovirus status was reported to be diagnosed by the classifier with high specificity and sensitivity in both the original and validation cohorts. The cohort was sequenced for TCR beta chains only, and without alpha or paired-chain data the features that could be detected were limited. The authors suggested that the approach could potentially be extended to other disease states and immunological phenotypes. Three of the identified cytomegalovirus-associated TCR beta chains were confirmed in vitro to be specific for cytomegalovirus antigens. A group of highly shared sequence variants was considered likely to be a technical artifact of the sequencing pipeline. In a later analysis, several top co-occurrence clusters were reported to appear linked to parvovirus B19, influenza, CMV and Epstein-Barr virus. The study listed 170 or so TCR beta chains as associated with cytomegalovirus. A later analysis found that TCR association rates varied across HLA loci, with DRB1 alleles showing the most associated TCRs and HLA-C alleles the fewest. Strong co-occurrence of HLA alleles, especially DR and DQ, made assigning TCR associations to individual alleles difficult. Immune exposure information for the cohort was limited to CMV serostatus. Because HLA typing was unavailable for some donors at each locus, only the typed subset was used in association tests. Sequencing depth was assumed to be roughly uniform across donors in the presence/absence analyses, though that assumption may not hold. In an earlier analysis of some 500 of the donors, most TCR beta V segments were observed in productive rearrangements about 90% or about 30% of the time, broadly matching IMGT annotations. Most TCR sequences were seen in very few donors, while some public TCRs were found in many individuals. Because the 87-base-pair reads could not distinguish some IMGT-functional V segments, including TRBV6-2 and TRBV6-3, those segments were excluded. A later analysis found that HLA-associated TCR beta chains were more clonally expanded and had lower generation probabilities than equally common non-associated chains. A later analysis associated roughly 17,000 TCR beta sequences with specific HLA alleles at a false discovery rate of 0.05. A further reported finding was that TCR beta sequences accurately predicted the HLA-A and HLA-B alleles for most subjects in the first cohort. Correlated functional status among segregating V segments might reflect linkage disequilibrium, but an unknown experimental factor could not be ruled out.

Concerning this clone: Its binding antigen is unknown. Qualities for individual bases were not recorded, and no much larger clone is one base off.

Preparation of the library involved the immunoSEQ multiplex PCR assay. A mixture of 60 forward primers for TCR Vbeta segments and 13 reverse primers for TCR Jbeta segments was used in the multiplex PCR. A multiplex PCR assay on genomic DNA amplified the CDR3 region of rearranged TCR beta genes. Amplified TCR beta libraries were sequenced as 87-base-pair reads on the Illumina HiSeq System. The authors' analysis ran thus. Across the 600 to 700 repertoires, a later analysis counted 60 million to 90 million unique TCR beta chains, around 10 million of which were shared by at least two donors. A nearest-neighbor algorithm error-corrected the raw reads and collapsed the reads into unique sequences, merging closely related sequences to remove PCR and sequencing errors. CDR3 sequences were aligned to IMGT reference sequences to assign V, D and J gene segments. For a sequence to be retained, a match of at least six nucleotides was required to both a V gene segment and a J gene segment. Rearrangements were called productive when the CDR3 lacked stop codons and stayed in frame with V and J; all others were non-productive. CDR3 was defined according to IMGT convention as the region running from the second conserved V-encoded cysteine to the conserved J-encoded phenylalanine. Sequences without an unambiguous match to a single V gene segment were excluded from the earlier analysis of about 600 of the donors. In an earlier analysis of about 590 of the donors, a V segment was called functional when productive rearrangements were above 56.7%, and segregating when the standard deviation between donors exceeded 5%. A statistical classification framework was built for diagnosing cytomegalovirus status from the catalog of TCR beta chain sequences. A later analysis assigned V and J genes by comparing TCR nucleotide sequences with IMGT/GENE-DB human TR gene sequences. In a later analysis, CDR3 sequences and most-parsimonious VDJ recombination scenarios were assigned using the TCRdist pipeline. In a later analysis, each TCR beta chain was defined by its CDR3 amino acid sequence together with its V-gene family, and reads lacking a unique V-gene family were excluded. To address suspected cross-contamination and a sequencing artifact, a later analysis removed approximately 590 highly shared, low-generation-probability nucleotide sequences. A later analysis calculated a clonal expansion index for each public chain from normalized within-repertoire ranks of inferred template counts. In a later analysis, generation probabilities were computed using a VDJ recombination model fitted to out-of-frame rearrangements, and the results were checked against IGoR. A later analysis scored TCR-TCR, TCR-HLA and TCR-CMV co-occurrence with hypergeometric tests, applying a repertoire-size bias correction to TCR pairs. A later analysis estimated false discovery rates by permuting HLA or CMV assignments 20 times. A later analysis grouped co-occurring TCRs with DBSCAN, adding TCRdist sequence similarity when clustering within HLA-allele-positive subsets. For co-occurrence clustering, repertoires with fewer than 30,000 or more than 120,000 public chains were excluded, along with a handful of repertoires with anomalous nucleotide sharing. Held by TCRdb, this immuneACCESS table contains in-frame sequences only and omits some clones. Under half of the omission traces to an unresolved V gene where checked; the cause of the rest is unknown. The DNA was the basis for D and trimming; V, J and clone size are from that table. The sample data list roughly 45,000 clones, and approximately 80% of these were observed just once. The top ten hold roughly 1.5% of the sample.

At the junction V is shortened by 4 bases and J by 2 bases, with 16 bases in between. Its CDR3 holds 15 amino acids, cysteine through phenylalanine. Just the 45-base CDR3 DNA is kept, in frame starting at base 1. CDR1 and CDR2 were assigned from the germline V gene (reference sequence) as SGHKS and YYEKEE. The cohort consisted of some 670 healthy bone marrow donors. At the time of sampling, every cohort member was nominally healthy, though immune exposures that went unrecorded were likely present. The donor tested CMV seronegative and was one of the 352 seronegative cohort members. Every donor gave a peripheral blood sample, and the peripheral blood mononuclear cells from that sample were used for TCR beta sequencing. The Qiagen DNeasy Blood Extraction Kit was used to extract genomic DNA from the blood cell samples.

The sample was PBMCs. The chain is made from TRBV5-5 and TRBJ2-7, and possibly TRBD2, on 5 matching bases. The clonotype comes from a young man in good health and CMV-seronegative. The CDR3 region: CASSTGPSLPYEQYF. The DNA is TGTGCCAGCAGCACCGGGCCTAGCTTACCCTACGAGCAGTACTTC. The full variable domain, completed from the reference TRBV5-5 and TRBJ2-7 proteins outside the CDR3, reads DAGVTQSPTHLIKTRGQQVTLRCSPISGHKSVSWYQQVLGQGPQFIFQYYEKEERGRGNFPDRFSARQFPNYSSELNVNALLLGDSALYLCASSTGPSLPYEQYFGPGTRLTVT.